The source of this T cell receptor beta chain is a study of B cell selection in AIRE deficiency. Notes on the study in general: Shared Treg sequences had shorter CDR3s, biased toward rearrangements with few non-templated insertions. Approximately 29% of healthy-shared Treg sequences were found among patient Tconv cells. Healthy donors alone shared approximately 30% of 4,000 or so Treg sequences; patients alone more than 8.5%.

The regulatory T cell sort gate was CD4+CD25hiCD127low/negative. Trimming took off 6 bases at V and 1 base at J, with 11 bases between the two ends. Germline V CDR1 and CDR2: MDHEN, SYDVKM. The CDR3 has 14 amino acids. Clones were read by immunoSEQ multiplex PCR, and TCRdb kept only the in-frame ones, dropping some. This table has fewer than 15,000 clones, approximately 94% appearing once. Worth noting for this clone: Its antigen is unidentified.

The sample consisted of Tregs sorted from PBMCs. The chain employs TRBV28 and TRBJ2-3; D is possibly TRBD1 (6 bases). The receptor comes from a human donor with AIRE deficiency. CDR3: CASSIYRGTDTQYF. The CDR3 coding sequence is TGTGCCAGCAGCATCTACAGGGGCACAGATACGCAGTATTTT.